This T cell receptor (beta chain) was recovered during a study of CD8+CD57+ T cells in acquired aplastic anemia. Study as a whole: 3.2 ug was the average amount of DNA from sorted CD4+ and CD8+ cells. CD4+ cell libraries from healthy donors averaged approximately 10 million reads.

The CDR3 is made up of 13 amino acids. The germline CDR1 and CDR2 sequences are SQVTM and ANQGSEA. V lost 8 bases and J lost 5; bases outside the gene matches: 8. Whole-study results and caveats: Levels of CD8+ Simpson's diversity were not significantly distinct in patients versus controls. The study identified roughly 31 CD8+ CDR3 sequences shared by patients and controls.

Of note for this clonotype: Its antigen is as yet unknown.

Genomic DNA, the template, was used for profiling of the TCR beta VDJ and CDR3. Via MiXCR, TCRdb re-called the reads, giving one row per CDR3 protein. The sample includes some 410,000 distinct CDR3 sequences, just under 70% seen only once; the top ten take less than 4%. The receptor was derived from a human donor in good health, serving as a control. V gene TRBV29-1 combines with J gene TRBJ2-1; TRBD1 matches 8 bases. Sequencing input: sorted CD4+, CD8+, or CD8+CD57+ T cells (not recorded which) from PBMCs. CDR3 sequence (DNA): TGCAGCAGTAGACAGGGGACGAACAATGAGCAGTTCTTC. Translating it yields CSSRQGTNNEQFF.